This entry is about one T cell receptor beta chain. It lacks a known antigen. No qualities accompany the bases; no much larger clone lies one base away. These data are taken from a study of control samples from healthy donors and cancer patients (dated by TCRdb to 2019 to 2021). The library was prepared using the immunoSEQ multiplex PCR assay. Imported from immuneACCESS, the table was reduced by TCRdb to in-frame sequences with V and J called. These copies leave out some clones; in studies compared against another copy, an unresolved V gene accounts for under half, and the cause of the remainder is not known. A total of 80,000 to 100,000 clones appear in this sample, over 85% of them only once. Around 3% of the sample comes from the top ten. Spanning cysteine to phenylalanine, the CDR3 consists of 16 amino acids. Only the CDR3 region is kept as DNA, spanning 48 bases read in frame from base 1. V and J are truncated by 5 bases and 4 bases respectively, leaving an intervening sequence of 20 bases. CDR1 SGHTA and CDR2 FQGNSA are derived from the germline V gene.

The V gene is TRBV7-2 and the J gene is TRBJ1-2; a weak D assignment points to TRBD1 (6 bases agree). This TCR derives from a human donor in good health. The donor label of this sample is uncertain. What was sequenced was blood. The CDR3 sequence is CASSLDRTANFYGYTF. In nucleotides, the sequence is TGTGCCAGCAGCCTCGACCGGACAGCCAACTTCTATGGCTACACCTTC.